The 17 T cell receptor beta chains below all came from one sample that was sequenced in a study of CD8+CD57+ T cells in acquired aplastic anemia. CD8+CD57+ cell expansion, shown by flow cytometry, had occurred in the patients selected for sequencing. Genomic DNA served as template for TCR beta VDJ and CDR3 profiling. TCRdb analysed the reads with MiXCR anew, one entry per CDR3 protein. Here the sample spans some 170,000 distinct CDR3 sequences, 47% being singletons. The sample was sorted CD4+, CD8+, or CD8+CD57+ T cells (not recorded which) from PBMCs. All receptors derive from a human donor with aplastic anemia.

The chain uses TRBV5-4 and TRBJ1-2; 8 bases map to TRBD1. The germline V gene encodes CDR1 SGHNT and CDR2 YYREEE (reference sequence). V dropped 1 base and J dropped 7; count of bases not matched to a gene: 6. CDR3 size: 14 residues. CDR3 sequence (DNA): TGTGCCAGCAGCTTGCGCAGGGGGCGCGTTGGCTACACCTTC. It is translated as CASSLRRGRVGYTF. Variable domain in full (rest from reference TRBV5-4 and TRBJ1-2): ETGVTQSPTHLIKTRGQQVTLRCSSQSGHNTVSWYQQALGQGPQFIFQYYREEENGRGNFPPRFSGLQFPNYSSELNVNALELDDSALYLCASSLRRGRVGYTFGSGTRLTVV.

The chain carries TRBV2 and TRBJ1-5; 7 nucleotides agree with TRBD1. The CDR3 is 14 amino acids. J lost 4 bases, V lost 5 bases, and 5 bases had no gene match. Germline CDR1 and CDR2: SNHLY and FYNNEI. CDR3 nucleotide sequence: TGTGCCAGCAGTTTGGACAGGAAGAATCAGCCCCAGCATTTT. Protein product: CASSLDRKNQPQHF.

This clonotype has ten or more counts. The chain has TRBV4-2 and TRBJ1-1; D is uncertain. The germline V gene encodes CDR1 LGHNA and CDR2 YNFKEQ. With 0 bases removed from V and 4 bases from J, the gap between germline ends came to 6 bases. The CDR3 has 13 amino acids. CDR3 DNA: TGTGCCAGCAGCCAAGACAGGAGCACTGAAGCTTTCTTT. This encodes CASSQDRSTEAFF.

There are a few counts of this clonotype. This rearrangement joins TRBV28 to TRBJ1-1, with D maybe TRBD1 (5 bases). CDR1 MDHEN and CDR2 SYDVKM come from the germline V gene. The CDR3 extends over 13 amino acids. The V gene lost 6 bases and the J gene lost 4 bases, with 12 bases spanning the gap. This CDR3 is CASSRDGITEAFF. The CDR3 DNA reads as TGTGCCAGCAGCCGGGACGGGATCACTGAAGCTTTCTTT. Full variable domain (missing parts from reference TRBV28 and TRBJ1-1): DVKVTQSSRYLVKRTGEKVFLECVQDMDHENMFWYRQDPGLGLRLIYFSYDVKMKEKGDIPEGYSVSREKKERFSLILESASTNQTSMYLCASSRDGITEAFFGQGTRLTVV.

This clonotype showed up just once. J is TRBJ2-3 and V is TRBV2; 11 nucleotides match TRBD2. The V and J ends lost 6 bases and 1 base, in that order; junction bases with no gene match: 3. This CDR3 has 15 residues. Germline lookup yields CDR1 SNHLY and CDR2 FYNNEI. The CDR3 bases are TGTGCCAGCAGCACACTAGCGGGGGGCACAGATACGCAGTATTTT. Its protein product is CASSTLAGGTDTQYF.

The chain has TRBV20-1 and TRBJ1-1; possible D gene TRBD1, 6 bases. This CDR3 has 14 residues. The germline V and J ends were trimmed by 2 bases and 4 bases, with 14 bases remaining between them. CDR1 is DFQATT and CDR2 is SNEGSKA in the germline V gene (reference sequence). CDR3 DNA: TGCAGTGCTAGAACCGGTACAGGGTCCACTGAAGCTTTCTTT. It specifies CSARTGTGSTEAFF.

This clonotype has at least ten counts. The chain has TRBV4-3 and TRBJ1-2, with 9 bases matching TRBD1. The junction had 8 bases not matched to a gene; V was cut back by 1 base and J by 5 bases. This CDR3 comprises 16 residues. The germline V gene encodes CDR1 LGHNA and CDR2 YSLEER. The CDR3: CASSQALGQGQYGYTF. The CDR3 DNA reads TGCGCCAGCAGCCAAGCCCTGGGACAGGGACAATATGGCTACACCTTC.

J is TRBJ2-7 and V is TRBV5-5; perhaps TRBD2 as D (6 bases). The CDR3 is 12 residues long. V lost 4 bases and J lost 6, with 11 bases in between. Germline lookup yields CDR1 SGHKS and CDR2 YYEKEE (reference sequence). CDR3 amino acids: CASSPTGVEQYF. DNA for the CDR3: TGTGCCAGCAGCCCTACGGGGGTCGAGCAGTACTTC. The whole variable domain, filled in from reference TRBV5-5 and TRBJ2-7, reads DAGVTQSPTHLIKTRGQQVTLRCSPISGHKSVSWYQQVLGQGPQFIFQYYEKEERGRGNFPDRFSARQFPNYSSELNVNALLLGDSALYLCASSPTGVEQYFGPGTRLTVT.

Written as DNA, the CDR3 is TGTGCCAGTAGTGAGGGACTGTTTAATTCACCCCTCCACTTT. It translates to CASSEGLFNSPLHF. The chain combines TRBV19 with TRBJ1-6; TRBD1 is a possible D gene (5 bases). Germline V gives CDR1 LNHDA, CDR2 SQIVND (reference sequence). The CDR3 loop spans 14 amino acids. V shed 5 bases and J shed 6 bases, with 11 bases lying between them.

As to this clonotype: Because the CDR3 is missing its conserved closing phenylalanine or tryptophan, this is likely a read error. This sequence joins TRBV24-1 and TRBJ2-1, with D hard to call. V gave up 6 bases and J gave up 8 bases, with 19 bases separating them. Looked up from germline, CDR1 is KGHDR and CDR2 is SFDVKD. The CDR3 contains 15 residues. CDR3 nucleotide sequence: TGTGCCACCAGTTACCAAACACTAACGGCGGATGAGCAGTTCCTC. Its translation: CATSYQTLTADEQFL.

This clonotype was found many times. This chain's CDR3 is CASTTRTVSYEQYF. In DNA form, the CDR3 reads TGTGCCAGCACCACTCGGACAGTCTCCTACGAGCAGTACTTC. The chain uses TRBV12-3 or TRBV12-4 and TRBJ2-7, with D possibly being TRBD1 (6 bases). Deletions cut 7 bases from V and 0 bases from J, with 13 bases between. CDR3 length: 14 residues.

This clonotype came up many times. V usage is TRBV5-1 and J usage is TRBJ1-3, with 7 bases that match TRBD1. The CDR3 covers 15 residues. V lost 4 bases, J lost 0 bases, and 4 bases stayed unmatched. Germline loops: CDR1 SGHRS, CDR2 YFSETQ. The CDR3 DNA reads as TGCGCCAGCAGCCAACAGGGGCTCTCTGGAAACACCATATATTTT. Translated, it gives CASSQQGLSGNTIYF.

The V call is TRBV20-1, the J call TRBJ2-1, with 10 nucleotides matching TRBD1. The germline gives CDR1 DFQATT, CDR2 SNEGSKA (reference sequence). V shed 4 bases and J 6 bases; nucleotides not matched to a gene: 3. The length of the CDR3 is 13 residues. CDR3 sequence (DNA): TGCAGTGCTATTAGGACAGGGGGCAATGAGCAGTTCTTC. It translates to CSAIRTGGNEQFF.

The chain recombines TRBV25-1 with TRBJ2-7, with 7 nucleotides matching TRBD1. Trimming cost V 4 bases and J 3 bases; bases outside gene matches: 9. CDR1 is MGHDK, CDR2 SYGVNS, per germline. The length of the CDR3 is 15 residues. The CDR3, as DNA: TGTGCCAGCAGTGCAGATATTGACAGGGACTACGAGCAGTACTTC. Protein product: CASSADIDRDYEQYF.

The gene calls are TRBV29-1 and TRBJ1-2; D is uncertain. Trimming stripped 6 bases from V and 6 bases from J, with 11 bases between. This CDR3 is built from 11 residues. The germline CDR1 and CDR2 sequences are SQVTM and ANQGSEA. CDR3 coding DNA: TGCAGCGTGGTGGACCCGGATGGCTACACCTTC. It yields the protein CSVVDPDGYTF.

This clonotype appeared many times. The gene calls are TRBV10-2 and TRBJ1-5; weak D call: TRBD1 (6 bases). Germline values: CDR1 WSHSY, CDR2 SAAADI. The ends were cut back, 0 bases at V and 2 bases at J, with 11 bases in the middle. CDR3 length: 16 amino acids. CDR3 sequence reads: CASSESVGHRNQPQHF. In DNA form, the CDR3 reads TGCGCCAGCAGTGAGTCAGTGGGACATCGCAATCAGCCCCAGCATTTT.

The J gene is TRBJ1-1, the V gene TRBV29-1; possibly TRBD1 for D (5 bases). CDR1 and CDR2 from the germline V gene are SQVTM and ANQGSEA. Between the trimmed V and J ends, which lost 4 bases and 4 bases, there was a span of 10 bases. The CDR3 covers 12 residues. CDR3 sequence: CSVGREVTEAFF. CDR3 bases: TGCAGCGTTGGCAGGGAGGTCACTGAAGCTTTCTTT.